These 25 T cell receptor beta chains share one sample of origin, sequenced in a study of shared clonotypes between healthy human individuals (dated by TCRdb to about 2020). Library method: the immunoSEQ multiplex PCR assay. The table comes from immuneACCESS by way of TCRdb, which keeps in-frame sequences with V and J called. Part of the clones is missing from these tables; in studies checked, under half for an unresolved V gene and the rest for unknown reasons. The table for this sample lists about 730,000 clones; roughly two thirds of them were counted only once. The ten largest account for under 2% of the sample. Sample: memory CD4+ T cells sorted from blood. This specimen's cell subset or site label, interpreted: CD45RA-negative fraction. The receptors come from a woman in her 30s in good health.

The chain joins TRBV28 to TRBJ1-2; a weak D match, TRBD1 (6 bases). Germline V lookup: CDR1 MDHEN, CDR2 SYDVKM. The CDR3 loop spans 14 amino acids. V gave up 3 bases and J gave up 2 bases, with 10 bases separating them. The CDR3, as DNA: TGTGCCAGCAGTTTGCATACAGGGAACTATGGCTACACCTTC. Amino acid sequence: CASSLHTGNYGYTF.

This clone was recorded once. Other nucleotide sequences in the sample specify the same CDR3. The V and J genes are TRBV25-1 and TRBJ2-7, with 7 bases identical to TRBD2. J was trimmed by 4 bases and V by 5 bases; bases with no gene match: 2. The CDR3 loop spans 12 amino acids. From germline, CDR1 is MGHDK and CDR2 SYGVNS. The CDR3 bases are TGTGCCAGCAGTCGCGGGAGTTACGAGCAGTACTTC. Its translation is CASSRGSYEQYF.

The V call is TRBV29-1, the J call TRBJ2-2, with D possibly matching TRBD1 (6 bases). The CDR3 has 14 amino acids. The V end lost 6 bases, the J end lost 1 base, and 12 bases lay between the germline ends. The germline CDR1 and CDR2 sequences are SQVTM and ANQGSEA. The CDR3 sequence: CSVTGHRNTGELFF. CDR3 nucleotide sequence: TGCAGCGTAACGGGACATCGGAACACCGGGGAGCTGTTTTTT.

J is TRBJ1-4 and V is TRBV6-6, with 7 bases fitting TRBD1. Germline V gene data show CDR1 as MNHNY and CDR2 as SVGAGI (reference sequence). Trimming at V came to 2 bases and at J to 5 bases, leaving 2 bases not matched to a gene. The CDR3 is 14 residues long. The CDR3 region has the DNA TGTGCCAGCAGTTACACGACAGGGAATGAAAAACTGTTTTTT. As protein: CASSYTTGNEKLFF.

V is TRBV19 and J is TRBJ1-5; D unresolved. The V end was cut by 3 bases, the J end by 0 bases, with 9 bases between. The germline V gene encodes CDR1 LNHDA and CDR2 SQIVND (reference sequence). This CDR3 has 15 amino acids. Written as DNA, the CDR3 is TGTGCCAGTAGTATTGGGTCTCATAGCAATCAGCCCCAGCATTTT. Protein product: CASSIGSHSNQPQHF.

J is TRBJ2-7 and V is TRBV5-1; D ambiguous. Germline V gene lookup returns CDR1 SGHRS and CDR2 YFSETQ. The CDR3 is 13 residues long. Trimming shortened V by 1 base and J by 2 bases, and 7 bases separated the two germline ends. The CDR3 region is CASSLFPTYEQYF. The CDR3 DNA is TGCGCCAGCAGCTTGTTCCCAACCTACGAGCAGTACTTC.

The J gene is TRBJ2-7, the V gene TRBV7-9, with D possibly matching TRBD2 (5 bases). The V and J ends lost 5 bases and 2 bases respectively, with 7 bases between them. The germline gives CDR1 SEHNR, CDR2 FQNEAQ (reference sequence). CDR3 size: 12 residues. For the CDR3, the DNA is TGTGCCAGCAGCCGGGATGCCTACGAGCAGTACTTC. Translating it yields CASSRDAYEQYF.

V and J are TRBV28 and TRBJ2-1; D ambiguous. In germline, CDR1 is MDHEN, CDR2 SYDVKM. V lost 2 bases, J lost 0 bases, and 14 bases lay in between. This CDR3 has 17 residues. Here the CDR3 DNA reads TGTGCCAGCAGTTTACTGGCACTCAAGATCTCCTACAATGAGCAGTTCTTC. This encodes CASSLLALKISYNEQFF.

In its sample, this clone was seen many times. This rearrangement joins TRBV20-1 to TRBJ2-7; 10 nucleotides match TRBD2. CDR3 size: 11 residues. CDR1 is DFQATT and CDR2 is SNEGSKA in the germline V gene (reference sequence). This CDR3 is CSGAGGYEQYF. The CDR3 DNA sequence: TGCAGCGGAGCGGGAGGGTACGAGCAGTACTTC.

The chain recombines TRBV10-1 with TRBJ2-3; D perhaps matches TRBD2 (5 bases). Germline lookup yields CDR1 WNHNN and CDR2 SYGVQD (reference sequence). Trimming shortened V by 6 bases and J by 0 bases, and 10 bases separated the two germline ends. CDR3 length: 14 amino acids. The CDR3 loop is CASSKDSSTDTQYF. DNA for the CDR3: TGCGCCAGCAGCAAGGACTCAAGCACAGATACGCAGTATTTT.

This rearrangement joins TRBV28 to TRBJ2-5; TRBD2 aligns across 14 bases. This CDR3 has 16 amino acids. Trimming removed 5 bases from V and 5 bases from J; junction bases left unmatched: 7. The germline V gene encodes CDR1 MDHEN and CDR2 SYDVKM. The CDR3 bases are TGTGCCAGCAGTCCAAGACTAGCGGGAGGGCCTGAGACCCAGTACTTC. Translated, it gives CASSPRLAGGPETQYF.

This clone was seen many times. The rearrangement links TRBV5-6 to TRBJ2-3; perhaps TRBD1 as D (5 bases). The CDR3 runs to 14 residues. V gave up 4 bases and J gave up 2 bases, with 11 bases separating them. The germline V gene has CDR1 SGHDT and CDR2 YYEEEE. As DNA, the CDR3 is TGTGCCAGCAGCCCCTTAGGGGACACAGATACGCAGTATTTT. Translating it yields CASSPLGDTDTQYF. The variable domain in full, with the rest retrieved from reference TRBV5-6 and TRBJ2-3, is DAGVTQSPTHLIKTRGQQVTLRCSPKSGHDTVSWYQQALGQGPQFIFQYYEEEERQRGNFPDRFSGHQFPNYSSELNVNALLLGDSALYLCASSPLGDTDTQYFGPGTRLTVL.

V gene TRBV14 combines with J gene TRBJ2-4; the D gene is possibly TRBD1 (7 bases). Trimming removed 0 bases at V and 2 bases at J, with 20 bases between. In germline, CDR1 is SGHDN, CDR2 FVKESK. The CDR3 contains 19 residues. The CDR3 coding sequence is TGTGCCAGCAGCCAAGAACTCGGAGGGGTACAGGGGACCAAAAACATTCAGTACTTC. This translates into CASSQELGGVQGTKNIQYF.

As to this clone: Other DNA sequences in this specimen translate into the identical CDR3. This rearrangement joins TRBV28 to TRBJ2-6; no firm D call. Germline CDR1 MDHEN, CDR2 SYDVKM. V shed 2 bases and J shed 2 bases, with 7 bases lying between them. The CDR3 covers 15 residues. The CDR3 spells CASSLSVAGANVLTF. The DNA of the CDR3 is TGTGCCAGCAGTTTAAGCGTTGCTGGGGCCAACGTCCTGACTTTC.

The V call is TRBV5-4, the J call TRBJ1-4; unclear D gene. The germline V gene has CDR1 SGHNT and CDR2 YYREEE (reference sequence). CDR3 length equals 15 residues. With 2 bases removed from V and 7 bases from J, the gap between germline ends came to 15 bases. This CDR3 reads CASSLTPLGSEKLFF. Here the CDR3 DNA reads TGTGCCAGCAGCTTAACTCCCCTAGGGAGTGAAAAACTGTTTTTT. Full variable domain (missing parts from reference TRBV5-4 and TRBJ1-4): ETGVTQSPTHLIKTRGQQVTLRCSSQSGHNTVSWYQQALGQGPQFIFQYYREEENGRGNFPPRFSGLQFPNYSSELNVNALELDDSALYLCASSLTPLGSEKLFFGSGTQLSVL.

The chain employs TRBV19 and TRBJ2-3; D gene unclear. Trimming removed 8 bases at V and 0 bases at J, with 12 bases between. The CDR3 has 14 amino acids. CDR1 LNHDA and CDR2 SQIVND come from the germline V gene (reference sequence). This CDR3 reads CASSGITSTDTQYF. In nucleotides, the CDR3 is TGTGCCAGTTCCGGAATTACGAGCACAGATACGCAGTATTTT. Full variable domain (outside the CDR3, taken from reference TRBV19 and TRBJ2-3): DGGITQSPKYLFRKEGQNVTLSCEQNLNHDAMYWYRQDPGQGLRLIYYSQIVNDFQKGDIAEGYSVSREKKESFPLTVTSAQKNPTAFYLCASSGITSTDTQYFGPGTRLTVL.

This chain connects TRBV19 to TRBJ1-5; D gene ambiguous. This CDR3 contains 15 residues. Trimming took 6 bases from V and 5 from J, leaving 17 bases between them. CDR1 LNHDA and CDR2 SQIVND come from the germline V gene (reference sequence). The CDR3 DNA sequence: TGTGCCAGTAGATCGCTCGCGAGTGGCCATCAGCCCCAGCATTTT. Translated, it gives CASRSLASGHQPQHF.

This clone was picked up a small number of times. The chain uses TRBV7-2 and TRBJ2-7; TRBD2 aligns across 9 bases. The junction had 10 bases not matched to a gene; V was cut back by 4 bases and J by 0 bases. The germline V gene has CDR1 SGHTA and CDR2 FQGNSA. The CDR3 runs to 17 residues. The CDR3 nucleotides are TGTGCCAGCAGCTCTCCCCTTGGTAGCGGGAGCTCCTACGAGCAGTACTTC. Its protein is CASSSPLGSGSSYEQYF.

This clone occurred once. V usage is TRBV2 and J usage is TRBJ2-7; no clear D gene. Germline CDR1 reads SNHLY; CDR2 reads FYNNEI. Between the trimmed V and J ends, which lost 1 base and 6 bases, there was a span of 10 bases. The CDR3 is 13 residues long. In nucleotides, the CDR3 is TGTGCCAGCAGTGAAGAATCCCCCCCCGAGCAGTACTTC. It codes for CASSEESPPEQYF.

The genes are TRBV25-1 and TRBJ2-1; TRBD1 aligns across 7 bases. CDR1 MGHDK and CDR2 SYGVNS come from the germline V gene. The length of the CDR3 is 12 residues. Trimming at V came to 2 bases and at J to 10 bases, leaving 2 bases not matched to a gene. CDR3 protein: CASSEDRVEQFF. The CDR3 bases are TGTGCCAGCAGTGAAGACAGGGTAGAGCAGTTCTTC.

This chain joins TRBV5-1 and TRBJ2-6, with 7 bases fitting TRBD1. The CDR3 consists of 17 residues. Per germline, CDR1 SGHRS and CDR2 YFSETQ. Germline trimming cut 7 bases from V and 0 bases from J; bases unmatched to any gene: 10. For the CDR3, the DNA is TGCGCCAGCCGCCGGGACAGAATTACCTCTGGGGCCAACGTCCTGACTTTC. This sequence encodes CASRRDRITSGANVLTF.

The chain links TRBV28 to TRBJ2-1; 7 bases agree with TRBD1. J lost 0 bases, V lost 7 bases, and 3 bases had no gene match. CDR3 length equals 14 residues. The germline gives CDR1 MDHEN, CDR2 SYDVKM. This CDR3 reads CASMGQSSYNEQFF. The DNA of the CDR3 is TGTGCCAGCATGGGACAGAGCTCCTACAATGAGCAGTTCTTC.

This rearrangement joins TRBV28 to TRBJ1-2; D is perhaps TRBD1 (6 bases). The CDR3 totals 14 residues. V was cut by 7 bases and J by 5 bases, with 17 bases left in between. Germline V gene sequence: CDR1 MDHEN, CDR2 SYDVKM. For the CDR3, the DNA is TGTGCCAGCACCAAGGGGGGGGCTGATTATGGCTACACCTTC. Translated: CASTKGGADYGYTF.

The chain joins TRBV6-5 to TRBJ1-2, with TRBD1 matching over 7 bases. Germline assignment: CDR1 MNHEY and CDR2 SVGAGI. This CDR3 region has 16 residues. V dropped 4 bases and J dropped 11; count of bases not matched to a gene: 19. CDR3 sequence reads: CASSSYDREGSEGYTF. The CDR3 DNA is TGTGCCAGCAGTTCTTACGACAGGGAGGGGAGCGAAGGGTACACCTTC.

V gene TRBV5-6 combines with J gene TRBJ2-5; 12 positions match TRBD2. The trim removed 0 bases at V and 7 bases at J, leaving 4 bases unmatched. The CDR3 runs to 15 residues. Germline values: CDR1 SGHDT, CDR2 YYEEEE. CDR3: CASSLAGTSGWTQYF. The CDR3 region has the DNA TGTGCCAGCAGCTTGGCCGGGACTAGCGGGTGGACCCAGTACTTC.